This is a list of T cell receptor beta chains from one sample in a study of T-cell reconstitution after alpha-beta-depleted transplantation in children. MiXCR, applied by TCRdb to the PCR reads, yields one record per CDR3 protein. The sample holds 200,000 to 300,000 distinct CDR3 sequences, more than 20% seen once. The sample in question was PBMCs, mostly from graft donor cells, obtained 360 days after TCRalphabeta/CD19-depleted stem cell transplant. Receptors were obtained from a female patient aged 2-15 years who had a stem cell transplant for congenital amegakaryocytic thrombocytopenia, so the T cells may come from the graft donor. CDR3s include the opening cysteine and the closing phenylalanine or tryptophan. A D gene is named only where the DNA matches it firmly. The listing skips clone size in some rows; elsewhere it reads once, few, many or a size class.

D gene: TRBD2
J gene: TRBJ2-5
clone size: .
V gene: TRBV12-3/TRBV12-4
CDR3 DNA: TGTGCCAGCAGCCCCGGACTAGCGGGAATAGAGACCCAGTACTTC
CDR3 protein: CASSPGLAGIETQYF

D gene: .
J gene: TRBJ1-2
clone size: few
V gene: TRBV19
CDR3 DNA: TGTGCCAGTAGGCAGACGGGGAGGAAGACGGGTGGCTACACCTTC
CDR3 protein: CASRQTGRKTGGYTF

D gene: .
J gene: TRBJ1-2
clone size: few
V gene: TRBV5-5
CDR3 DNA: TGTGCCAGCAGCCTCGGGCCAGCACATCTCTATGGCTACACCTTC
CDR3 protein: CASSLGPAHLYGYTF

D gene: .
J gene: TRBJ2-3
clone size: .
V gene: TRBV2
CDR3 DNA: TGTGCCAGCAAGAAGGGGGTGTCTGCGGATACGCAGTATTTT
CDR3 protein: CASKKGVSADTQYF

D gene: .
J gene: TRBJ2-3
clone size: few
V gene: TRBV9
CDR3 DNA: TGTGCCAGCAGCGTAGCGGCGGGATCTAGCACAGATACGCAGTATTTT
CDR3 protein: CASSVAAGSSTDTQYF

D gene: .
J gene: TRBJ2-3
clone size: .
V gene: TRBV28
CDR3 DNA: TGTGCCAGCAGTTCTCAACACACGGCCGTGCGGGTGGACTACACAGATACGCAGTATTTT
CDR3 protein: CASSSQHTAVRVDYTDTQYF

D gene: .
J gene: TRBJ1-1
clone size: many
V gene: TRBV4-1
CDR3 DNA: TGCGCCAGCAGCCAAGTTCGGGGTTGGTTCACTGAAGCTTTCTTT
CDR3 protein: CASSQVRGWFTEAFF

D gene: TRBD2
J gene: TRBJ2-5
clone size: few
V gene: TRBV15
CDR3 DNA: TGTGCCACCAGCGGCCGACTAGCGGGATTTGAGACCCAGTACTTC
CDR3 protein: CATSGRLAGFETQYF

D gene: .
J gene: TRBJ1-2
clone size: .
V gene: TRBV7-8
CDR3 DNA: TGTGCCAGCAGCTTACAGAGGCGGGATGGCTACACCTTC
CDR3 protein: CASSLQRRDGYTF

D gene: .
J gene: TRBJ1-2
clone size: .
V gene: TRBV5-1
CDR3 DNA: TGCGCCAGCGGGCAGTGGGCACCGGACTATGGCTACACCTTC
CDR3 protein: CASGQWAPDYGYTF

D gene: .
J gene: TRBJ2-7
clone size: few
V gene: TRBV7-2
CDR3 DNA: TGTGCCAGCAGCCCCCGAGAGGGGTCGGCTGGGTACTTC
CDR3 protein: CASSPREGSAGYF

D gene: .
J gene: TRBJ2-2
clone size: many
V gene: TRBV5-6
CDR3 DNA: TGTGCCAGCAGCTTGATTAGCGGCACCGGGGAGCTGTTTTTT
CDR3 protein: CASSLISGTGELFF

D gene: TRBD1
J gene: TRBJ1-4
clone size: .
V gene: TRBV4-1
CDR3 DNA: TGCGCCAGCAGCCAAATGATAAGGACAGGGCTAGAAAAACTGTTTTTT
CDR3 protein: CASSQMIRTGLEKLFF

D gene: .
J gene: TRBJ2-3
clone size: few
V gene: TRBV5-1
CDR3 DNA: TGCGCCAGCAGCCTAGCTGAGGCGAATACGCAGTATTTT
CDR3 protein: CASSLAEANTQYF

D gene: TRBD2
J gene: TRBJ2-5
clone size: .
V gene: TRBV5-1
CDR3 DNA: TGCGCCAGCAGCTTGTTCGCTAGCGGGGGGGCCGGAGAGACCCAGTACTTC
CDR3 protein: CASSLFASGGAGETQYF

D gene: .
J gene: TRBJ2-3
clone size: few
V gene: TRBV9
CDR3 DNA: TGTGCCAGCAGCGTAGGAGCGGGCACAGATACGCAGTATTTT
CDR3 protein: CASSVGAGTDTQYF

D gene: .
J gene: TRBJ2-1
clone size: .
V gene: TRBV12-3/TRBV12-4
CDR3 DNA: TGTGCCAGCAGCCGAACGTCCGAGACACCCTACAATGAGCAGTTCTTC
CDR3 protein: CASSRTSETPYNEQFF

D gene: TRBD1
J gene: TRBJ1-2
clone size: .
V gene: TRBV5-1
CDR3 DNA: TGCGCCAGCAGCTTACACAGGACAGGGCTCTATGGCTACACCTTC
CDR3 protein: CASSLHRTGLYGYTF

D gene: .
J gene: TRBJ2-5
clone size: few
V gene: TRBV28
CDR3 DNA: TGTGCCAGCAGCGTCCCGGGCGCCGAGACCCAGTACTTC
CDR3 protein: CASSVPGAETQYF

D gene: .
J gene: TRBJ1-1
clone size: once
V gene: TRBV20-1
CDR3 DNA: TGCAGTGCTAGTGAGGACAGTTCCCCCAGATATGAAGCTTTCTTT
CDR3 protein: CSASEDSSPRYEAFF

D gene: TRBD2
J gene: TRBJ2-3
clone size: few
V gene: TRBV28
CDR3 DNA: TGTGCCAGCAGTAGAGCGGGAGGGTCAGATACGCAGTATTTT
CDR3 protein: CASSRAGGSDTQYF

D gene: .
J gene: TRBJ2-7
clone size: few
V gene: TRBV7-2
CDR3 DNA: TGTGCCAGCAGCTTAGGGCTAGAGGCGTGGGGACCCTCCTACGAGCAGTACTTC
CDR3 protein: CASSLGLEAWGPSYEQYF

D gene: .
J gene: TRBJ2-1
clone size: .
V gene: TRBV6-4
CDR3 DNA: TGTGCCAGCAGTGACTCTAGCGTGGTAAACAATGAGCAGTTCTTC
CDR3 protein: CASSDSSVVNNEQFF

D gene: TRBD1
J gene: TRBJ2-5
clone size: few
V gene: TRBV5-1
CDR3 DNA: TGCGCCAGCAGCCTACGGGACAGGGGTTTAGGGGAGACCCAGTACTTC
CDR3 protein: CASSLRDRGLGETQYF

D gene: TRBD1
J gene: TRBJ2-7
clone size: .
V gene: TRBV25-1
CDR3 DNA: TGTGCCAGCAGTGAACCTGGGACAGTCGCTTACGGCGAGCAGTACTTC
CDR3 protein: CASSEPGTVAYGEQYF

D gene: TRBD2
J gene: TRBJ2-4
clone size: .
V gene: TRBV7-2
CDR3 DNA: TGTGCCAGCAGCCCCCGGGGGGGGTTACTAGCCAAAAACATTCAGTACTTC
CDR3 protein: CASSPRGGLLAKNIQYF

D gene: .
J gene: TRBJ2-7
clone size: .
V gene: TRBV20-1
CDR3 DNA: TGCAGTGCTAGCGGGGTGGCTAGGTACGAGCAGTACTTC
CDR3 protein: CSASGVARYEQYF

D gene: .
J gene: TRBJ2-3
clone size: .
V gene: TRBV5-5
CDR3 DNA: TGTGCCAGCAGCTGGTGGGGGGGCGCATCAGATACGCAGTATTTT
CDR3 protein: CASSWWGGASDTQYF

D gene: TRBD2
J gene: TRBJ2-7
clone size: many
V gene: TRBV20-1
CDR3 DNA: TGCAGTGCTAGAGATCCAAGACTAGCGGACTACGAGCAGTACTTC
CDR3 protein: CSARDPRLADYEQYF

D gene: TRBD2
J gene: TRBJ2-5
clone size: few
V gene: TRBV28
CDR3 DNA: TGTGCCAGCAGTTTAGGAGGACTAGCGGGGTACCTCCAAGAGACCCAGTACTTC
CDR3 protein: CASSLGGLAGYLQETQYF

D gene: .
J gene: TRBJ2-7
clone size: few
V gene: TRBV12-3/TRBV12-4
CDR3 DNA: TGTGCCAGCAGTTCAAGCGGTCACGAGCAGTACTTC
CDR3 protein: CASSSSGHEQYF

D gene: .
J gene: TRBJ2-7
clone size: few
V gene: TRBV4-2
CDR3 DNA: TGTGCCAGCAGCCAAGCTCTCCCCGACGAGCAGTACTTC
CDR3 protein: CASSQALPDEQYF

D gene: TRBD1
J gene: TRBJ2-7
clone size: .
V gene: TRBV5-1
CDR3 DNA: TGCGCCAGCAGCTATATGGAAGGGACAGGGATGTACGAGCAGTACTTC
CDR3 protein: CASSYMEGTGMYEQYF

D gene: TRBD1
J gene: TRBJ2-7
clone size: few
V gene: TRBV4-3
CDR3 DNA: TGCGCCAGCAGCCAAAGACAGGGTTTCAACGAGCAGTACTTC
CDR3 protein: CASSQRQGFNEQYF

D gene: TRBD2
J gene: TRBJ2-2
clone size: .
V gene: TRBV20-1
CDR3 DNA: TGCAGTGCTAGAGACTCGGGACTAGCGGGAGAGTCCGGGGAGCTGTTTTTT
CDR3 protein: CSARDSGLAGESGELFF

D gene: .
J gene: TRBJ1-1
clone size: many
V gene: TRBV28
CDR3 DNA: TGTGCCAGCAGGATTGCGGGGGCCCACTGGGGTGACACTGAAGCTTTCTTT
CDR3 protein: CASRIAGAHWGDTEAFF

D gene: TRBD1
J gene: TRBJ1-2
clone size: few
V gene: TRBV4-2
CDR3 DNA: TGTGCCAGCAGCCAAGAACAGGGGGCGGGCTATGGCTACACCTTC
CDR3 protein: CASSQEQGAGYGYTF

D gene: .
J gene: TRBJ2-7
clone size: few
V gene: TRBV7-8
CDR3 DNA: TGTGCCAGCAGCACTAACAGTGGAGCCTACGAGCAGTACTTC
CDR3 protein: CASSTNSGAYEQYF

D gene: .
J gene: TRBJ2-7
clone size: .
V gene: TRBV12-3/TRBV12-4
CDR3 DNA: TGTGCCAGCAGTTTAGGGCAGGCCTTGACCTACGAGCAGTACTTC
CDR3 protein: CASSLGQALTYEQYF

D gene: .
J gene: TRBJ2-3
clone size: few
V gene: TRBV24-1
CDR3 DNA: TGTGCCACCAGTGCCGTATTCCGGGACGGAAGCACAGATACGCAGTATTTT
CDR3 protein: CATSAVFRDGSTDTQYF

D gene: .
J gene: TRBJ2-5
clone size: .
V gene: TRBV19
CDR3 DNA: TGTGCCAGTAGTCAAGAGAGGGTCCAAGAGACCCAGTACTTC
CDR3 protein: CASSQERVQETQYF

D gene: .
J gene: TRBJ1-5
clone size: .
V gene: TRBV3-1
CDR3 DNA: TGTGCCAGCAGCCAAGATAACAATCAGCCCCAGCATTTT
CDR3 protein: CASSQDNNQPQHF

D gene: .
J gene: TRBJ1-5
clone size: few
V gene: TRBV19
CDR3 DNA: TGTGCCAGCACCCGAGACAGCCCCAATCAGCCCCAGCATTTT
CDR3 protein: CASTRDSPNQPQHF

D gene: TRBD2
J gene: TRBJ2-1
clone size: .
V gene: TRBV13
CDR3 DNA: TGTGCCAGCAGCTTTGGAGCGGGGCTCTACAATGAGCAGTTCTTC
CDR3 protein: CASSFGAGLYNEQFF

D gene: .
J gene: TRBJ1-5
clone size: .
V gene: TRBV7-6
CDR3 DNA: TGTGCCAGCAATTTATGGGGAGTTAGCAATCAGCCCCAGCATTTT
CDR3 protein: CASNLWGVSNQPQHF

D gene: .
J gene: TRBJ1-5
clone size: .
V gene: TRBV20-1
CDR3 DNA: TGCAGTGCCCGAAGGCAGTTTATCCAGCCCCAGCATTTT
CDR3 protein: CSARRQFIQPQHF

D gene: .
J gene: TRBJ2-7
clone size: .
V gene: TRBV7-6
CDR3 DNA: TGTGCCAGCAGCTTATCCCAGGGGGGCTACGAGCAGTACTTC
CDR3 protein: CASSLSQGGYEQYF